One and the same sample provided the 14 T cell receptor beta chains below, sequenced in a study of early T cells in non-severe SARS-CoV-2 infection. TCRdb re-analysed the 5' RACE reads in MiXCR, keeping a single row per CDR3 protein. There are 35,000 to 40,000 distinct CDR3 sequences in the sample; roughly 5.6% occur only once, and 25% to 30% lies in the top ten. The material sequenced was whole blood. These receptor sequences come from an adult who was a healthcare worker with PCR-confirmed SARS-CoV-2 infection or an uninfected control (not recorded which).

In its sample, this clonotype was seen a few times. V is TRBV20-1 and J is TRBJ1-1; D remains unclear. This CDR3 is built from 11 residues. V was cut by 1 base and J by 7 bases, with 7 bases left in between. Looked up from germline, CDR1 is DFQATT and CDR2 is SNEGSKA (reference sequence). The CDR3 nucleotides are TGCAGTGCTAGAGCTGGCTATGAAGCTTTCTTT. This codes for CSARAGYEAFF.

This clonotype was seen repeatedly, ten times or more. The chain uses TRBV5-6 and TRBJ2-7; 7 bases agree with TRBD1. Trimming cost V 1 base and J 2 bases; bases outside gene matches: 3. The CDR3 covers 14 residues. Germline V CDR1 and CDR2: SGHDT, YYEEEE. The DNA for the CDR3 is TGTGCCAGCAGCTTGCCGACAGGGACCTACGAGCAGTACTTC. This gives the protein CASSLPTGTYEQYF.

Many counts were recorded for this clonotype. The chain recombines TRBV29-1 with TRBJ1-2; D is perhaps TRBD1 (5 bases). There are 12 residues in the CDR3. V lost 3 bases, J lost 5 bases, and 10 bases lay in between. CDR1 and CDR2 (germline): SQVTM, ANQGSEA. For the CDR3, the DNA is TGCAGCGTTGATCAAGGGGATTATGGCTACACCTTC. It codes for CSVDQGDYGYTF.

The rearrangement uses TRBV6-5 and TRBJ1-1; D call uncertain. This CDR3 is 13 amino acids long. Germline-derived CDR1 and CDR2 are MNHEY and SVGAGI. V was cut by 6 bases and J by 4 bases, with 12 bases left in between. In DNA form, the CDR3 reads TGTGCCAGCAGCGGCTTAGTGAGCACTGAAGCTTTCTTT. Amino acids: CASSGLVSTEAFF.

At least ten counts were recorded for this clonotype. The chain combines TRBV24-1 with TRBJ2-3, with D possibly being TRBD2 (5 bases). Germline CDR1 and CDR2: KGHDR and SFDVKD. The V end was cut by 9 bases, the J end by 2 bases, with 11 bases between. This CDR3 comprises 13 residues. CDR3 bases: TGTGCCACCGAGGGTCTTCTCACAGATACGCAGTATTTT. It specifies CATEGLLTDTQYF.

This clonotype was seen a few times. V gene TRBV10-3 combines with J gene TRBJ2-5, with 10 bases fitting TRBD2. In germline, CDR1 is ENHRY, CDR2 SYGVKD. V lost 3 bases and J lost 3; bases outside the gene matches: 7. The CDR3 loop spans 16 amino acids. In DNA form, the CDR3 reads TGTGCCATCAGTGATGGGACTAGCGCCCTCAAAGAGACCCAGTACTTC. Protein: CAISDGTSALKETQYF.

In this sample, this clonotype turned up many times. This sequence joins TRBV2 and TRBJ2-7; 7 bases agree with TRBD1. This CDR3 region has 15 residues. The trim removed 10 bases at V and 0 bases at J, leaving 12 bases unmatched. The V gene's germline CDR1 is SNHLY and CDR2 FYNNEI. This chain's CDR3 is CANKRRQGSSYEQYF. The CDR3 nucleotides read TGTGCCAACAAGCGTCGACAGGGCAGCTCCTACGAGCAGTACTTC. Combining the CDR3 with reference TRBV2 and TRBJ2-7 gives the whole variable domain EPEVTQTPSHQVTQMGQEVILRCVPISNHLYFYWYRQILGQKVEFLVSFYNNEISEKSEIFDDQFSVERPDGSNFTLKIRSTKLEDSAMYFCANKRRQGSSYEQYFGPGTRLTVT.

This clonotype came up many times. This chain links TRBV7-6 with TRBJ2-1, with no clear D. Trimming removed 2 bases from V and 5 bases from J, with 10 bases in between. The CDR3 sequence is 14 residues long. Germline assignment: CDR1 SGHVS and CDR2 FNYEAQ. DNA for the CDR3: TGTGCCAGCAGCTTAAGACGTCTCGACAATGAGCAGTTCTTC. Its translation: CASSLRRLDNEQFF.

This clonotype was observed many times. The chain carries TRBV12-3 or TRBV12-4 and TRBJ2-7; D unresolved. This CDR3 region has 14 residues. The V end lost 6 bases, the J end lost 0 bases, and 12 bases lay between the germline ends. This CDR3 reads CASRLGHSSYEQYF. DNA of the CDR3: TGTGCCAGCAGGTTGGGCCATAGCTCCTACGAGCAGTACTTC.

This clonotype was counted ten times or more. This rearrangement joins TRBV7-9 to TRBJ2-7, with D perhaps being TRBD1 or TRBD2 (5 bases each). The V end was cut by 4 bases, the J end by 7 bases, with 20 bases between. The germline V gene has CDR1 SEHNR and CDR2 FQNEAQ (reference sequence). The CDR3 sequence is 15 residues long. The CDR3 DNA reads TGTGCCAGCAGCTCCCCCGGGGCGCCCCTCGGGGAGCAGTACTTC. This gives the protein CASSSPGAPLGEQYF.

At least ten counts were recorded for this clonotype. The chain is built from TRBV6-1 and TRBJ2-1, with D perhaps matching TRBD2 (6 bases). V lost 4 bases to trimming and J lost 5 bases, with 18 bases between them. The CDR3 contains 16 residues. In germline, CDR1 is MNHNS, CDR2 SASEGT. The CDR3 reads CASSASTSTGDNEQFF. The CDR3 coding sequence is TGTGCCAGCAGTGCTTCTACTAGCACGGGGGACAATGAGCAGTTCTTC.

This clonotype was counted between two and nine times. The V and J genes are TRBV19 and TRBJ1-2, with D hard to call. Trimming took off 7 bases at V and 0 bases at J, with 6 bases between the two ends. Germline CDR1 and CDR2: LNHDA and SQIVND (reference sequence). CDR3 length: 12 residues. The CDR3 here is CASMPANYGYTF. CDR3 bases: TGTGCCAGTATGCCGGCTAACTATGGCTACACCTTC. The complete variable domain, with remaining parts taken from reference TRBV19 and TRBJ1-2, reads DGGITQSPKYLFRKEGQNVTLSCEQNLNHDAMYWYRQDPGQGLRLIYYSQIVNDFQKGDIAEGYSVSREKKESFPLTVTSAQKNPTAFYLCASMPANYGYTFGSGTRLTVV.

This clonotype was recorded at least ten times. The genes are TRBV28 and TRBJ2-2; perhaps TRBD1 as D (6 bases). Germline V lookup: CDR1 MDHEN, CDR2 SYDVKM. V dropped 6 bases and J dropped 7 bases, with 12 bases sitting between them. The CDR3 has 13 amino acids. The CDR3 DNA is TGTGCCAGCAGAGCCAGAGGGGGCGGGGAGCTGTTTTTT. Its protein product is CASRARGGGELFF.

This clonotype was recorded at least ten times. J is TRBJ1-4 and V is TRBV6-5; 9 bases align to TRBD1. The CDR3 runs to 13 residues. Unmatched junction bases numbered 6, after V lost 6 bases and J lost 10 bases. Germline V gives CDR1 MNHEY, CDR2 SVGAGI. The CDR3 loop is CASSTGQGRKLFF. CDR3 DNA sequence: TGTGCCAGCAGCACTGGACAGGGGAGAAAACTGTTTTTT.